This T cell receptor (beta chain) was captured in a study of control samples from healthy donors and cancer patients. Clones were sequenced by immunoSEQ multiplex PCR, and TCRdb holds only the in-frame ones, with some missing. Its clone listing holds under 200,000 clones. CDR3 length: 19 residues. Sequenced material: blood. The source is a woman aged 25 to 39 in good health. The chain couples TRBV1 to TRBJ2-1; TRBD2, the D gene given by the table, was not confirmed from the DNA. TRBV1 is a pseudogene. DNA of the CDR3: TGCACCAGCAGCCAAGATAATGGGGGGTTTTCCTCAGGCTGCGATGAGCAGTTCTTC. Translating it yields CTSSQDNGGFSSGCDEQFF.